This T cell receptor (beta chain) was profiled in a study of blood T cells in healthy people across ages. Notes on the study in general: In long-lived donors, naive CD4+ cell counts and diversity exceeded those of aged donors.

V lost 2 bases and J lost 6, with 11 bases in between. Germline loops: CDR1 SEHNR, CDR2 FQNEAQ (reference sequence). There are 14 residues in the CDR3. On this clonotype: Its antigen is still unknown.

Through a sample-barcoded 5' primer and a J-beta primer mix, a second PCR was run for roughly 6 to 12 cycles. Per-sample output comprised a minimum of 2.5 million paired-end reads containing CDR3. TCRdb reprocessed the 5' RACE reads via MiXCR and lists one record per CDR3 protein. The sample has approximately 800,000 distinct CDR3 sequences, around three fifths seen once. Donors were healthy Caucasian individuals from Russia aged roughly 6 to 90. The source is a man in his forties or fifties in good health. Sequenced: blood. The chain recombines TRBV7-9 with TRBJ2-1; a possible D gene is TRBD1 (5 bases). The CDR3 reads CASSLPRQRNEQFF. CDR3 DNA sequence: TGTGCCAGCAGCTTACCGAGACAGCGCAATGAGCAGTTCTTC.